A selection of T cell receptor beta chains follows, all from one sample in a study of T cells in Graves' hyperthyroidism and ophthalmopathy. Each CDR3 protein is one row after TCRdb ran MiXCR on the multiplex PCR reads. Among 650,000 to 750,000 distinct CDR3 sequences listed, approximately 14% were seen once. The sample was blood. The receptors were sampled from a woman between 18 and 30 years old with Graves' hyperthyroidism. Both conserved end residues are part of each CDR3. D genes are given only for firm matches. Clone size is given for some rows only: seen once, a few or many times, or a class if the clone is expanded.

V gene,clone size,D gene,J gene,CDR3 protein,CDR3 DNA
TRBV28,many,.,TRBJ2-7,CASRLGHYEQYF,TGTGCCAGCAGACTCGGCCACTACGAGCAGTACTTC
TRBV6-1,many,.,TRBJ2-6,CAGNRAGANVLTF,TGTGCCGGAAACAGGGCTGGGGCCAACGTCCTGACTTTC
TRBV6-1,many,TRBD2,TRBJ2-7,CASITGTRDYEQYF,TGTGCCAGCATTACCGGGACTAGGGACTACGAGCAGTACTTC
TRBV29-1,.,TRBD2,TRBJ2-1,CSVVPPTSGRVGEQFF,TGCAGCGTTGTGCCGCCGACTAGCGGGAGGGTGGGTGAGCAGTTCTTC
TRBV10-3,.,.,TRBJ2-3,CAISASSTDTQYF,TGTGCCATCAGTGCCAGCAGCACAGATACGCAGTATTTT
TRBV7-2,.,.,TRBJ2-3,CASSLAFRWGDGTDTQYF,TGTGCCAGCAGCTTAGCCTTTAGGTGGGGTGACGGCACAGATACGCAGTATTTT
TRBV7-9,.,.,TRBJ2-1,CASSLGTDRYNEQFF,TGTGCCAGCAGCTTAGGAACCGACAGGTACAATGAGCAGTTCTTC
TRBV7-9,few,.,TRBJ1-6,CASRGFYNSPLHF,TGTGCCAGCAGAGGATTCTATAATTCACCCCTCCACTTT
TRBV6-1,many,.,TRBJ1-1,CASFIDGRNTEAFF,TGTGCCAGCTTCATCGATGGGCGGAACACTGAAGCTTTCTTT
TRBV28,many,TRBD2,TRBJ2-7,CASSLEMGGIYSYGQYF,TGTGCCAGCAGTTTAGAAATGGGAGGGATATACTCCTACGGGCAGTACTTC
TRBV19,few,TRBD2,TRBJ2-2,CASREILAGVPGELFF,TGTGCCAGTAGAGAAATACTAGCGGGAGTACCCGGGGAGCTGTTTTTT
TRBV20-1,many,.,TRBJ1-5,CSASKQGIDQPQHF,TGCAGTGCTAGTAAGCAGGGAATAGATCAGCCCCAGCATTTT
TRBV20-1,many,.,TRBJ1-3,CSARQISGNTIYF,TGCAGTGCTCGACAGATCTCTGGAAACACCATATATTTT
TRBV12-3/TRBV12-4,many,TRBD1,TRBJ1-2,CASSLAGTAIGYTF,TGTGCCAGCAGTTTAGCAGGGACAGCCATTGGCTACACCTTC
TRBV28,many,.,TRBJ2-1,CASRALVYNEQFF,TGTGCCAGCAGAGCACTAGTTTACAATGAGCAGTTCTTC
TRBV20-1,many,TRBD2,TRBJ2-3,CSALSGSPDTQYF,TGCAGTGCTTTAAGCGGGAGCCCAGATACGCAGTATTTT
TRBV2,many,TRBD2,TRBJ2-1,CASSPNSLAGGSNEQFF,TGTGCCAGCAGTCCCAATTCTCTAGCGGGAGGGTCTAATGAGCAGTTCTTC